This T cell receptor (beta chain) was captured by sequencing in a study of cytomegalovirus exposure and HLA in healthy donors. The germline V and J ends were trimmed by 5 bases and 4 bases, with 17 bases remaining between them. Germline assignment: CDR1 MNHEY and CDR2 SMNVEV (reference sequence). The CDR3 runs to 15 residues. Researchers ran the PCR with 60 Vbeta and 13 Jbeta primers. Sequencing used immunoSEQ multiplex PCR; TCRdb keeps in-frame clones, though not all of them. The data show about 130,000 clones, 70% to 90% seen once. The sequence was obtained from a boy younger than 18 in good health and CMV-seronegative. Sequenced: PBMCs. The rearrangement links TRBV27 to TRBJ1-1, with D possibly matching TRBD1 (5 bases). The DNA for the CDR3 is TGTGCCAGCAGTCGCGCGGGTTGGGGGGTCACTGAAGCTTTCTTT. Encoded protein: CASSRAGWGVTEAFF.